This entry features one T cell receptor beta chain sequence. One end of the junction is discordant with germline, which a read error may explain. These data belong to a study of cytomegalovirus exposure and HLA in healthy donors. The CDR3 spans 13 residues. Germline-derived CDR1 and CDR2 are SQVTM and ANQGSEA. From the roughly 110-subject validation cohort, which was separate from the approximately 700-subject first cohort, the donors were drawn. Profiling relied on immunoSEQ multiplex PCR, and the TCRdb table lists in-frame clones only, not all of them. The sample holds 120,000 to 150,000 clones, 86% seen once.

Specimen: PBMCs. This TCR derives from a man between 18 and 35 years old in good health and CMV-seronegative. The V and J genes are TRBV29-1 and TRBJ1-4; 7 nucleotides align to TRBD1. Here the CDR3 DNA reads TGCAGCGCTGAAGGACAGGATAATGAAAAACTGTTTTTT. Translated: CSAEGQDNEKLFF.